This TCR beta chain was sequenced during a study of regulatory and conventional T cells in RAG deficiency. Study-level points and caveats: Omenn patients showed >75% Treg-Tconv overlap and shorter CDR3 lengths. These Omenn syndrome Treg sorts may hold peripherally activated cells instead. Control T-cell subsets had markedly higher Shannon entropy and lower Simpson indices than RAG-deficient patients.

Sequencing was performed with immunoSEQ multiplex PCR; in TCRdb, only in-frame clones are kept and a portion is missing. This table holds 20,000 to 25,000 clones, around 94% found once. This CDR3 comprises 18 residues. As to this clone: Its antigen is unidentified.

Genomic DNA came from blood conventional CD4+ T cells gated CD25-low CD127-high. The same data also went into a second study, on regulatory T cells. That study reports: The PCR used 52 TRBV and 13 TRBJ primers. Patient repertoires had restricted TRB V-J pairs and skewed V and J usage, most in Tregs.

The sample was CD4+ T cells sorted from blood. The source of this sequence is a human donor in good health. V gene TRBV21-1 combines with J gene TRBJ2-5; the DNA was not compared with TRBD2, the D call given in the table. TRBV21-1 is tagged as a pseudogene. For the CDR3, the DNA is TGTGCCAGCAGCAATTTGAGTGGAGACCTAGCGGAGAGGGAGACCCAGTACTTC. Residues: CASSNLSGDLAERETQYF.